The present T cell receptor beta chain was sequenced within a study of T cells in Graves' hyperthyroidism and ophthalmopathy. From RNA transcripts, TCR beta CDR3 regions were amplified. HTBI primers were used for first-round RT-PCR of the TCR CDR3. TCRdb used MiXCR to reprocess the multiplex PCR reads, holding one entry per CDR3 protein. Among around 600,000 distinct CDR3 sequences listed, nearly 45% were seen once. This clonotype was seen at least ten times. Germline V CDR1 and CDR2: LNHDA, SQIVND (reference sequence). Unmatched junction bases numbered 4, after V lost 8 bases and J lost 6 bases. CDR3 length equals 12 residues.

The receptor was isolated from an adult man with Graves' disease, either hyperthyroidism or ophthalmopathy (not recorded which). Material: peripheral blood or thyroid tissue (not recorded which). The chain combines TRBV19 with TRBJ1-5, with TRBD1 matching over 7 bases. CDR3 DNA: TGTGCCAGTGGGACAGTCGGTCAGCCCCAGCATTTT. It is translated as CASGTVGQPQHF.